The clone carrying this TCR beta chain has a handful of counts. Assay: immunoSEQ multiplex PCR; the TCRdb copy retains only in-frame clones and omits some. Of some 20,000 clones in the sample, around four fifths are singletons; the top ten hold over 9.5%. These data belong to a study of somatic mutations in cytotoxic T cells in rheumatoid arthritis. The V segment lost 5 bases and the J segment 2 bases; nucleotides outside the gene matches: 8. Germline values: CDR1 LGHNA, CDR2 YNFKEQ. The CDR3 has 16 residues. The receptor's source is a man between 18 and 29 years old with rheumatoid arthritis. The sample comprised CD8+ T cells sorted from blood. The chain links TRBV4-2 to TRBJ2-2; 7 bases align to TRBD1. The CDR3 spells CASSENRDSNTGELFF. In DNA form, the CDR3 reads TGTGCCAGCAGCGAGAACCGGGACAGCAACACCGGGGAGCTGTTTTTT.